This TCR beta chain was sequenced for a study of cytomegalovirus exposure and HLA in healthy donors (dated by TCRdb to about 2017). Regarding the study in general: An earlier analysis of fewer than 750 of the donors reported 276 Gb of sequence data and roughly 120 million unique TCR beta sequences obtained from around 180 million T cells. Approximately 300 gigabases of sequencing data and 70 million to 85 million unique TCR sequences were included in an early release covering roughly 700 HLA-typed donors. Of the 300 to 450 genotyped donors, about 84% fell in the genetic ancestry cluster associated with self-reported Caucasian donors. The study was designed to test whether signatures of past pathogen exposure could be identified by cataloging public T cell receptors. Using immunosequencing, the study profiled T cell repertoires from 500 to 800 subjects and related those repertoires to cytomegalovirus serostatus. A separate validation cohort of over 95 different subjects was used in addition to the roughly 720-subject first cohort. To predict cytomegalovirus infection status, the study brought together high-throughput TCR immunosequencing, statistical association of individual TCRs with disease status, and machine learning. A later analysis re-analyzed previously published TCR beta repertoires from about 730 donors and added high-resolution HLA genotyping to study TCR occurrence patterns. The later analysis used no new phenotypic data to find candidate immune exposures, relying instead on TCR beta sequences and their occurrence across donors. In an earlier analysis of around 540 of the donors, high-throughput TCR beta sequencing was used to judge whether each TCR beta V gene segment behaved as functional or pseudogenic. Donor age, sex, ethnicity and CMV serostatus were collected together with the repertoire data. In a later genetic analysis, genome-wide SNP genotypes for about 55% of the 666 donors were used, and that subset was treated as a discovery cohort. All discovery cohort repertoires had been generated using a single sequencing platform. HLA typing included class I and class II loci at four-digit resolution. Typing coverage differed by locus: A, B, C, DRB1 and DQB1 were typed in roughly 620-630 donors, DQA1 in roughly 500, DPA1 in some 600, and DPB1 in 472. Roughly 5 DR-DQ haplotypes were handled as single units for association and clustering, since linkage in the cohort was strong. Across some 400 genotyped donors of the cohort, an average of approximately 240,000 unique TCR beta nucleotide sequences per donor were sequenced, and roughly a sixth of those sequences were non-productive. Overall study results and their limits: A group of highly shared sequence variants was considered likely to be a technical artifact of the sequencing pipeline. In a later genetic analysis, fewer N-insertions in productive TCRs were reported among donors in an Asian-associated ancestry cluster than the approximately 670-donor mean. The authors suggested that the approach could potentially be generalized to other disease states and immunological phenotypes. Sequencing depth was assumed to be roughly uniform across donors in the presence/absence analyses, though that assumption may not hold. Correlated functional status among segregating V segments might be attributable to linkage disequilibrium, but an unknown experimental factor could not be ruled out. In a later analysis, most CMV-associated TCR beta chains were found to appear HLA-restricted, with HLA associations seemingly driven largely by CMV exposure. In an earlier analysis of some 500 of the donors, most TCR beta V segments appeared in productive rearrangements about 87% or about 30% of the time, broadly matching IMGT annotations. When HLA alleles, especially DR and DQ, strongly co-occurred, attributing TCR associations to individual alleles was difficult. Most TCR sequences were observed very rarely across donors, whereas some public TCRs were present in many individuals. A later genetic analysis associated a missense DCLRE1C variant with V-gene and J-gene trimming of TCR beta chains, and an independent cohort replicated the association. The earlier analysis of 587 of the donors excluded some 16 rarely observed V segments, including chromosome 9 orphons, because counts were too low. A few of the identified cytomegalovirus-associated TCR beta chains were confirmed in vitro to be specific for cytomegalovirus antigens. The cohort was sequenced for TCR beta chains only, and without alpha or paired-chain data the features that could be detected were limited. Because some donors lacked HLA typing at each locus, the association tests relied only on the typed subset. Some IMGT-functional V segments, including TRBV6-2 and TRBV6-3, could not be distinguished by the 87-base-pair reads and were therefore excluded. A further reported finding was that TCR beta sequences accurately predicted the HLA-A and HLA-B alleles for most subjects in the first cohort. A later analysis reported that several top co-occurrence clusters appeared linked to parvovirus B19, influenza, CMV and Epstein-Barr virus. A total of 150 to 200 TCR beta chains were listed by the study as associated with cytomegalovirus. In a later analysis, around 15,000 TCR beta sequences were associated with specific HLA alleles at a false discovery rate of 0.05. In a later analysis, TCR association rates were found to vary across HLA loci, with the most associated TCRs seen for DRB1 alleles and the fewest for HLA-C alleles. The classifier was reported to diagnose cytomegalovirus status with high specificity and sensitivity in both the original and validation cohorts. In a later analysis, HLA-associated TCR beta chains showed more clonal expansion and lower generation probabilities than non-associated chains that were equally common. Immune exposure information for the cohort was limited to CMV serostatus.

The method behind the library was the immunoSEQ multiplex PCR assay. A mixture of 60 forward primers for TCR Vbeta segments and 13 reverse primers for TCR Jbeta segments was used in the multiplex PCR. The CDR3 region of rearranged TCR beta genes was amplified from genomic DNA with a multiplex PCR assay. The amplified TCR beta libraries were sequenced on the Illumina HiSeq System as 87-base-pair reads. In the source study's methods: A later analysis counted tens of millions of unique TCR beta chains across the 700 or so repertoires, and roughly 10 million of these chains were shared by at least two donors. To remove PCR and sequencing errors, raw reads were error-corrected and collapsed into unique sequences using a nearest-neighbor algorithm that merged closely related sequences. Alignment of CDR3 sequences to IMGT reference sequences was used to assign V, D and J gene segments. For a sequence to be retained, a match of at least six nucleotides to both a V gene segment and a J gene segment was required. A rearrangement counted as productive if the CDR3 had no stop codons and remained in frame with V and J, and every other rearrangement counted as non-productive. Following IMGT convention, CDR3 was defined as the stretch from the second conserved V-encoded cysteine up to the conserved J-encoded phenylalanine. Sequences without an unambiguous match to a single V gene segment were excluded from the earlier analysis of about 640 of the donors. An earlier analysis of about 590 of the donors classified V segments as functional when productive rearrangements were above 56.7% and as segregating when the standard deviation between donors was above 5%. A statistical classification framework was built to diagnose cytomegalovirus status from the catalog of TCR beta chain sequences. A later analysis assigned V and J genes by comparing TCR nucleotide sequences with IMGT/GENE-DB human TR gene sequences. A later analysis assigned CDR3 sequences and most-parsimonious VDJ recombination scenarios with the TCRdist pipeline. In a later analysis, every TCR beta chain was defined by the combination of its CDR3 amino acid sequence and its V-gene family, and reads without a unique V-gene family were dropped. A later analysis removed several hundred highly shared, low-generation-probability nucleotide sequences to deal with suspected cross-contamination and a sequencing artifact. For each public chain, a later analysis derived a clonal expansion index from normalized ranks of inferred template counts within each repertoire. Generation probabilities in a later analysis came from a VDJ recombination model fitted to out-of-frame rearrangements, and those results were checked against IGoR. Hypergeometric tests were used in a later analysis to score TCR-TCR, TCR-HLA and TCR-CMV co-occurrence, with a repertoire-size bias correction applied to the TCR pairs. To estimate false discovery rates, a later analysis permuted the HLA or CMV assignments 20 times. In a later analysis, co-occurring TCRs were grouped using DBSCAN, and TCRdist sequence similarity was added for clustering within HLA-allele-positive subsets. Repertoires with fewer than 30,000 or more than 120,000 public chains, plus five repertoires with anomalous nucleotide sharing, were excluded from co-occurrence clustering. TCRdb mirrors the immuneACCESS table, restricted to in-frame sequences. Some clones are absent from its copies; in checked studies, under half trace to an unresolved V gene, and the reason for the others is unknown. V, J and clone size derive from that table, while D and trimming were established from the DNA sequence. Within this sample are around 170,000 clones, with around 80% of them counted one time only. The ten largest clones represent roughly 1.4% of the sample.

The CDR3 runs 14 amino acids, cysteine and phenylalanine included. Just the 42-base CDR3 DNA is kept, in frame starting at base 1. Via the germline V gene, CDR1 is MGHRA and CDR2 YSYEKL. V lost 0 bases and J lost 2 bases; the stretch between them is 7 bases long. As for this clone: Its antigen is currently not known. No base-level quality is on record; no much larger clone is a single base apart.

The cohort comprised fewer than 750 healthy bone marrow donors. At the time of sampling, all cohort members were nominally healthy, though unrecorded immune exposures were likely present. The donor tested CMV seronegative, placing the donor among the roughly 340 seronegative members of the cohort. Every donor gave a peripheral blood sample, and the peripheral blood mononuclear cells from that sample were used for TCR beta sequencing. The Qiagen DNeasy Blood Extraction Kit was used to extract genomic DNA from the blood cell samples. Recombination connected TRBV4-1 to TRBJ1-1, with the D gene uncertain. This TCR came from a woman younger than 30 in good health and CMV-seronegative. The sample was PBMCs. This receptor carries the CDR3 CASSQEQRNTEAFF. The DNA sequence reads TGCGCCAGCAGCCAAGAACAGAGAAACACTGAAGCTTTCTTT.